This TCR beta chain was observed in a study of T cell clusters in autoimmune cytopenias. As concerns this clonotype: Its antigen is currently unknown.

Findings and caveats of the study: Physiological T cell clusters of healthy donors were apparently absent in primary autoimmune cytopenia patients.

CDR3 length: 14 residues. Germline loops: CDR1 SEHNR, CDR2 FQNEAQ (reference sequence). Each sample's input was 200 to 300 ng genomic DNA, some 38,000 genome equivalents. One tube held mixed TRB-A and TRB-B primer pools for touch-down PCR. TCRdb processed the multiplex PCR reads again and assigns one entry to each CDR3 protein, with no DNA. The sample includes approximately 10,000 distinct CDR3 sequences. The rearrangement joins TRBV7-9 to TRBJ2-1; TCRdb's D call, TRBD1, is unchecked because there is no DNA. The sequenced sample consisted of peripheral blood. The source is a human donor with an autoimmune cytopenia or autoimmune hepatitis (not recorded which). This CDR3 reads CASSNRDRGNEQFF.